A selection of T cell receptor beta chains follows, all from one sample in a study of T cell repertoires in cytomegalovirus infection. MiXCR, applied by TCRdb to the reads, yields one record per CDR3 protein. The sample lists hundreds of thousands of distinct CDR3 sequences; about 9.1% were seen once. Sequenced input: PBMCs. These receptors were taken from a human donor in good health (CMV status not recorded). Some clones in this sample may be carry-over from other donors' samples. Both conserved end residues are part of each CDR3. A D gene is named only where the DNA matches it firmly. Size tells how often a clone was seen (once, few, many) or the class of an expanded clone, and some rows leave it out.

clone size | D gene | J gene | V gene | CDR3 protein | CDR3 DNA
- | - | TRBJ2-5 | TRBV20-1 | CSARWGRAIQETQYF | TGCAGTGCTAGATGGGGCAGGGCGATCCAAGAGACCCAGTACTTC
many | - | TRBJ2-3 | TRBV9 | CASSAALGNTDTQYF | TGTGCCAGCAGCGCAGCCCTGGGGAACACAGATACGCAGTATTTT
- | - | TRBJ1-1 | TRBV3-1 | CASSQAGLWRTEAFF | TGTGCCAGCAGCCAGGCCGGACTTTGGAGAACTGAAGCTTTCTTT
many | TRBD1 | TRBJ2-3 | TRBV29-1 | CSVDGQESTDTQYF | TGCAGCGTTGACGGACAGGAAAGCACAGATACGCAGTATTTT
- | - | TRBJ2-4 | TRBV6-5 | CASRSRDLAKNIQYF | TGTGCCAGCAGGTCCCGGGACCTAGCCAAAAACATTCAGTACTTC
many | - | TRBJ2-5 | TRBV5-1 | CASSLMGVETQYF | TGCGCCAGCAGCTTGATGGGCGTGGAGACCCAGTACTTC
many | - | TRBJ2-7 | TRBV6-1 | CASSEALLAQEEQYF | TGTGCCAGCAGTGAAGCGCTTCTTGCCCAGGAGGAGCAGTACTTC
many | TRBD2 | TRBJ2-3 | TRBV2 | CASSPGSGRDTQYF | TGTGCCAGCAGTCCCGGGAGCGGGAGAGATACGCAGTATTTT
few | - | TRBJ1-1 | TRBV7-9 | CASSSMGPRSVTEAFF | TGTGCCAGCAGCTCAATGGGACCCCGAAGTGTCACTGAAGCTTTCTTT
many | TRBD1 | TRBJ2-1 | TRBV7-9 | CASSFDRGSYNEQFF | TGTGCCAGCAGTTTCGACAGGGGGTCCTACAATGAGCAGTTCTTC
many | TRBD2 | TRBJ2-2 | TRBV7-2 | CASSLGAGTGELFF | TGTGCCAGCAGCTTAGGAGCGGGGACCGGGGAGCTGTTTTTT
many | - | TRBJ2-7 | TRBV7-6 | CASSPWGRNSDEQYF | TGTGCCAGCAGCCCATGGGGGAGAAACTCGGACGAGCAGTACTTC
many | TRBD1 | TRBJ1-1 | TRBV5-1 | CASSGGQGARNTEAFF | TGCGCCAGCAGCGGGGGACAGGGGGCGAGGAACACTGAAGCTTTCTTT
many | - | TRBJ1-2 | TRBV20-1 | CSARDIRAPVLDGYTF | TGCAGTGCTAGAGATATACGAGCACCAGTTCTCGATGGCTACACCTTC
many | - | TRBJ2-5 | TRBV29-1 | CSVSGANQETQYF | TGCAGCGTGTCTGGGGCGAACCAAGAGACCCAGTACTTC
- | TRBD1 | TRBJ2-4 | TRBV29-1 | CSVEKQGAKNIQYF | TGCAGCGTTGAGAAACAGGGGGCCAAAAACATTCAGTACTTC
- | TRBD2 | TRBJ2-3 | TRBV20-1 | CSAYLIAGPGDTQYF | TGCAGTGCTTACCTTATAGCGGGGCCGGGAGATACGCAGTATTTT
many | - | TRBJ2-6 | TRBV12-3/TRBV12-4 | CASSSRTGANVLTF | TGTGCCAGCAGTTCAAGGACCGGGGCCAACGTCCTGACTTTC
- | - | TRBJ2-1 | TRBV29-1 | CSVDRWGGGGGNNEQFF | TGCAGCGTTGATAGGTGGGGAGGGGGGGGGGGGAACAATGAGCAGTTCTTC
few | - | TRBJ1-1 | TRBV20-1 | CSAPQGLLVFF | TGCAGTGCTCCCCAGGGACTTCTTGTTTTCTTT
few | - | TRBJ2-5 | TRBV4-2 | CASSQEARATIQETQYF | TGTGCCAGCAGCCAAGAGGCGAGGGCAACAATCCAAGAGACCCAGTACTTC
many | - | TRBJ1-2 | TRBV28 | CASTSGRPGGYTF | TGTGCCAGCACAAGTGGCAGGCCGGGTGGCTACACCTTC
few | TRBD1 | TRBJ2-1 | TRBV12-3/TRBV12-4 | CASSFTRTGGFGEQFF | TGTGCCAGCAGTTTTACACGGACAGGGGGCTTTGGTGAGCAGTTCTTC
many | - | TRBJ2-1 | TRBV6-2/TRBV6-3 | CASSLNWTGEQFF | TGTGCCAGCAGCCTAAATTGGACCGGTGAGCAGTTCTTC
few | TRBD1 | TRBJ2-3 | TRBV5-1 | CASSSGTGGQGGDTQYF | TGCGCCAGCAGCTCCGGGACAGGGGGCCAGGGGGGAGATACGCAGTATTTT
many | TRBD1 | TRBJ1-3 | TRBV28 | CASSQIQGAENTIYF | TGTGCCAGCAGCCAAATACAGGGGGCGGAAAACACCATATATTTT
few | - | TRBJ1-1 | TRBV29-1 | CSVDGYVRGQNTEAFF | TGCAGCGTTGACGGTTATGTAAGAGGACAGAACACTGAAGCTTTCTTT
many | - | TRBJ1-1 | TRBV7-2 | CASSLHGGGGTEAFF | TGTGCCAGCAGCTTACATGGGGGTGGCGGCACTGAAGCTTTCTTT
many | TRBD2 | TRBJ2-5 | TRBV4-1 | CASSQAAGKETQYF | TGCGCCAGCAGCCAAGCAGCGGGGAAAGAGACCCAGTACTTC
few | - | TRBJ1-6 | TRBV14 | CASSQAGRASYNSPLHF | TGTGCCAGCAGCCAAGCTGGCAGGGCCTCCTATAATTCACCCCTCCACTTT
- | TRBD2 | TRBJ2-3 | TRBV7-9 | CASPGGARGSTDTQYF | TGTGCCAGCCCGGGAGGGGCTCGAGGGAGCACAGATACGCAGTATTTT